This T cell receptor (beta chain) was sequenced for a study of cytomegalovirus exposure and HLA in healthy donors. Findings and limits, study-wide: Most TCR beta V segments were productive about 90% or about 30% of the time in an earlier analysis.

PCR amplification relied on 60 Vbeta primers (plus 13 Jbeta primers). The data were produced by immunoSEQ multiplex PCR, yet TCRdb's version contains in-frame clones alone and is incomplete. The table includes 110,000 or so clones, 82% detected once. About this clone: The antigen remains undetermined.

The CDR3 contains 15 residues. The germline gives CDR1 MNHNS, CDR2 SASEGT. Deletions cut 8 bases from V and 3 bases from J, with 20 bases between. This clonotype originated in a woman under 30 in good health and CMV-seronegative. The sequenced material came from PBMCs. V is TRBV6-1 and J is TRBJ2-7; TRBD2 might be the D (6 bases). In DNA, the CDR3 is TGTGCCAGCGACGCGATGGTAGCGGTTGGCTACGAGCAGTACTTC. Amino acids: CASDAMVAVGYEQYF.